This is a list of T cell receptor beta chains from one sample in a study of T cell responses to AZD1222 COVID-19 vaccine. This table comes from immunoSEQ multiplex PCR, and its TCRdb copy is limited to in-frame clones, with some not included. The data show over 100,000 clones, with 75% to 90% seen just once and around 4.8% held by the top ten. The sample was peripheral blood, taken on day 0 of AZD1222 vaccination. All receptors come from an adult in good health. CDR3s include the opening cysteine and the closing phenylalanine or tryptophan. Fields, in order: D gene, clone size, J gene, V gene, CDR3 DNA, CDR3 protein. D genes are given only for firm matches. Size tells how often a clone was seen (once, few, many) or the class of an expanded clone, and some rows leave it out.

D gene: .; clone size: .; J gene: TRBJ1-2; V gene: TRBV4-3; CDR3 DNA: TGCGCCAGCAGCCAAGATGCCTCAGGGGATGGCTACACCTTC; CDR3 protein: CASSQDASGDGYTF
D gene: .; clone size: .; J gene: TRBJ1-6; V gene: TRBV27; CDR3 DNA: TGTGCCAGCAGAGCCTCCGGTCCGGGGGGAGAAAATTCACCCCTCCACTTT; CDR3 protein: CASRASGPGGENSPLHF
D gene: .; clone size: .; J gene: TRBJ1-6; V gene: TRBV5-1; CDR3 DNA: TGCGCCAGCAGCTTGGGGCTTTTGGGGGCTTATAATTCACCCCTCCACTTT; CDR3 protein: CASSLGLLGAYNSPLHF
D gene: .; clone size: .; J gene: TRBJ2-7; V gene: TRBV28; CDR3 DNA: TGTGCCACCAACCTACCAGGAGAGCAGTACTTC; CDR3 protein: CATNLPGEQYF
D gene: TRBD2; clone size: .; J gene: TRBJ2-2; V gene: TRBV7-2; CDR3 DNA: TGTGCCAGCACCTACAAAGAACTAGCGGGAGTAGAGACCGGGGAGCTGTTTTTT; CDR3 protein: CASTYKELAGVETGELFF
D gene: .; clone size: .; J gene: TRBJ1-3; V gene: TRBV9; CDR3 DNA: TGTGCCAGCAGCGTAGGCTCGGGAAGCTCTGGAAACACCATATATTTT; CDR3 protein: CASSVGSGSSGNTIYF
D gene: TRBD1; clone size: .; J gene: TRBJ2-2; V gene: TRBV6-4; CDR3 DNA: TGTGCCAGCAGTGTTCAGGGGGCGGACACCGGGGAGCTGTTTTTT; CDR3 protein: CASSVQGADTGELFF
D gene: .; clone size: .; J gene: TRBJ1-3; V gene: TRBV28; CDR3 DNA: TGTGCCAGCACCTTGTGGGGGACTGCTGGAAACACCATATATTTT; CDR3 protein: CASTLWGTAGNTIYF
D gene: .; clone size: .; J gene: TRBJ1-4; V gene: TRBV5-1; CDR3 DNA: TGCGCCAGCAGCCCCCCGCGGGCGGGTAATGAAAAACTGTTTTTT; CDR3 protein: CASSPPRAGNEKLFF
D gene: TRBD1; clone size: .; J gene: TRBJ1-2; V gene: TRBV5-5; CDR3 DNA: TGTGCCAGCAGCTGGGGGACAGGAGCTAACTATGGCTACACCTTC; CDR3 protein: CASSWGTGANYGYTF
D gene: .; clone size: .; J gene: TRBJ1-1; V gene: TRBV21-1; CDR3 DNA: TGTGCCAGCAGCAGAGGGACAGGGGGGCGTGGCGACTCAGCTGAAGCTTTCTTT; CDR3 protein: CASSRGTGGRGDSAEAFF
D gene: .; clone size: .; J gene: TRBJ1-5; V gene: TRBV28; CDR3 DNA: TGTGCCAGCAGTTTCGGTGGCGGGACCTTAAATCAGCCCCAGCATTTT; CDR3 protein: CASSFGGGTLNQPQHF
D gene: .; clone size: medium-sized; J gene: TRBJ1-1; V gene: TRBV7-9; CDR3 DNA: TGTGCCAGCAGCTTAGAGGGGAGCTCGAACACTGAAGCTTTCTTT; CDR3 protein: CASSLEGSSNTEAFF
D gene: .; clone size: .; J gene: TRBJ2-5; V gene: TRBV13; CDR3 DNA: TGTGCCAGCAGTGGTAAGGGCTCGTACCAAGAGACCCAGTACTTC; CDR3 protein: CASSGKGSYQETQYF
D gene: .; clone size: .; J gene: TRBJ1-2; V gene: TRBV2; CDR3 DNA: TGTGCCAGCACCGGTAGTAACTATGGCTACACCTTC; CDR3 protein: CASTGSNYGYTF
D gene: .; clone size: .; J gene: TRBJ2-5; V gene: TRBV28; CDR3 DNA: TGTGCCAGCAGTTTAGTGGCGGTACAAGAGACCCAGTACTTC; CDR3 protein: CASSLVAVQETQYF
D gene: .; clone size: .; J gene: TRBJ1-5; V gene: TRBV3-1/TRBV3-2; CDR3 DNA: TGTGCCAGCGGCGACAGTAGCAATCAGCCCCAGCATTTT; CDR3 protein: CASGDSSNQPQHF
D gene: .; clone size: .; J gene: TRBJ1-1; V gene: TRBV10-3; CDR3 DNA: TGTGCCATCAGCACGCCGGGCTCCACTGAAGCTTTCTTT; CDR3 protein: CAISTPGSTEAFF
D gene: .; clone size: .; J gene: TRBJ2-3; V gene: TRBV6-2/TRBV6-3; CDR3 DNA: TGTGCCAGCAGTTTTAGCAGGGCGGAAGATACGCAGTATTTT; CDR3 protein: CASSFSRAEDTQYF
D gene: .; clone size: .; J gene: TRBJ1-2; V gene: TRBV2; CDR3 DNA: TGTGCCAGCAGTGAGGAGGGTGACTATGGCTACACCTTC; CDR3 protein: CASSEEGDYGYTF
D gene: .; clone size: once; J gene: TRBJ2-7; V gene: TRBV12-5; CDR3 DNA: TGTGCTAGTGGTTCGGACTACTCCTACGAGCAGTACTTC; CDR3 protein: CASGSDYSYEQYF
D gene: TRBD2; clone size: .; J gene: TRBJ2-5; V gene: TRBV28; CDR3 DNA: TGTGCCAGCAGTTTCTCGGAGGGAGGGCCGGGAGAGACCCAGTACTTC; CDR3 protein: CASSFSEGGPGETQYF
D gene: .; clone size: .; J gene: TRBJ1-2; V gene: TRBV2; CDR3 DNA: TGTGCCAGCAGTGAACTGGGGCCAGGATATGGCTACACCTTC; CDR3 protein: CASSELGPGYGYTF
D gene: .; clone size: .; J gene: TRBJ1-5; V gene: TRBV5-5; CDR3 DNA: TGTGCCAGCAGCTTGGTCGGGGGCTCAAGGACCAGCAATCAGCCCCAGCATTTT; CDR3 protein: CASSLVGGSRTSNQPQHF
D gene: TRBD2; clone size: once; J gene: TRBJ2-3; V gene: TRBV6-2/TRBV6-3; CDR3 DNA: TGTGCCAGCAGTTCAGCGGGAGCCTTAATCCTCCAAGATACGCAGTATTTT; CDR3 protein: CASSSAGALILQDTQYF
D gene: TRBD1; clone size: .; J gene: TRBJ2-2; V gene: TRBV2; CDR3 DNA: TGTGCCAGCAGGAGGGAACAGGGGATCGGGGAGCTGTTTTTT; CDR3 protein: CASRREQGIGELFF
D gene: TRBD1; clone size: few; J gene: TRBJ1-2; V gene: TRBV12-3/TRBV12-4; CDR3 DNA: TGTGCCTCCTATGACAGGGCTAACTATGGCTACACCTTC; CDR3 protein: CASYDRANYGYTF
D gene: TRBD1; clone size: .; J gene: TRBJ1-2; V gene: TRBV2; CDR3 DNA: TGTGCCAGCAGCGAACAGGGGGCCAACTATGGCTACACCTTC; CDR3 protein: CASSEQGANYGYTF
D gene: .; clone size: .; J gene: TRBJ1-4; V gene: TRBV15; CDR3 DNA: TGTGCCACCAGCAGAGATACGGCGGACCTCAATGAAAAACTGTTTTTT; CDR3 protein: CATSRDTADLNEKLFF
D gene: .; clone size: .; J gene: TRBJ1-2; V gene: TRBV28; CDR3 DNA: TGTGCCAGCGGCCAGGGAAAGGCCCACTATGGCTACACCTTC; CDR3 protein: CASGQGKAHYGYTF
D gene: .; clone size: .; J gene: TRBJ2-3; V gene: TRBV4-1; CDR3 DNA: TGCGCCAGCAGCCAAGAACGGTCCGGGGATACGCAGTATTTT; CDR3 protein: CASSQERSGDTQYF
D gene: .; clone size: .; J gene: TRBJ2-5; V gene: TRBV11-2; CDR3 DNA: TGTGCCAGCAGCTTAGATCTTTCAAGTCAGTACTTC; CDR3 protein: CASSLDLSSQYF
D gene: .; clone size: few; J gene: TRBJ1-6; V gene: TRBV6-5; CDR3 DNA: TGTGCCAGCAGTCCTACAGTCTATAATTCACCCCTCCACTTT; CDR3 protein: CASSPTVYNSPLHF
D gene: .; clone size: .; J gene: TRBJ2-3; V gene: TRBV24-1; CDR3 DNA: TGTGCCACCAGTTTACAGGATACGCAGTATTTT; CDR3 protein: CATSLQDTQYF
D gene: .; clone size: few; J gene: TRBJ1-1; V gene: TRBV24-1; CDR3 DNA: TGTGCCACCAGCAGCAGAGCAAACACTGAAGCTTTCTTT; CDR3 protein: CATSSRANTEAFF